The clone carrying this T cell receptor (beta chain) has just a few counts. The antigen is not known. The CDR3 is 17 amino acids. Deletions cut 0 bases from V and 0 bases from J, with 14 bases between. Per the germline V gene, CDR1 is SGHTA and CDR2 is FQGTGA. The data belong to a study of post-analysis software for immune sequencing data. Study-level background: Clinical courses comprised relapsing-remitting, secondary progressive and progressive-relapsing multiple sclerosis. Study-wide results and caveats: Under the F measure, samples that were prepared in one batch clustered strongly together. Among multiple sclerosis patients, normalized Chao1 diversity was significantly below that of controls. About 5 TRBV segments occurring more often in patients than controls included TRBV5-6, TRBV5-1 and TRBV20-1.

Unique molecular identifiers were built into the TCR beta cDNA libraries. T cells numbering roughly 1 to 10 million yielded cDNA molecules that totaled roughly 500,000. MiXCR was run by TCRdb on the PCR reads, yielding one entry per CDR3 protein. This table has under 900,000 distinct CDR3 sequences, roughly 50% appearing once. V is TRBV7-3 and J is TRBJ2-5; D is undetermined. Sequenced: blood. The clonotype was recovered from a girl aged 5 to 17 with multiple sclerosis. This CDR3 reads CASSLTSTWTYQETQYF. DNA for the CDR3: TGTGCCAGCAGCTTAACCTCGACGTGGACGTACCAAGAGACCCAGTACTTC.